This entry features one TCR beta chain sequence. The antigen is undetermined. Germline lookup yields CDR1 DFQATT and CDR2 SNEGSKA (reference sequence). Trimming left V 0 bases short and J 7 bases short, with 15 bases between. The CDR3 runs 15 residues. For the second PCR, which ran for about 6 to 12 cycles, a sample-barcoded 5' primer and a J-beta primer mix were used. Template switching added a 12-random-nucleotide identifier to every cDNA molecule. One entry per CDR3 protein, called by TCRdb with MiXCR from the 5' RACE reads. The sample records 1.5 million to 1.8 million distinct CDR3 sequences, approximately 43% being singletons. This sample was included in a study of blood T cells in healthy people across ages. Study results and caveats: The CMV status of each donor remained undetermined, and this could have confounded shifts in expanded clonotypes. Across the age range, TCR beta diversity per million T cells fell in a roughly linear way. The study found TCR beta diversity correlated strongly with naive T cell percentage.

Material for sequencing was blood. The origin of this receptor is a woman between 18 and 29 years old in good health. The V and J genes are TRBV20-1 and TRBJ1-4; D is unresolved. CDR3 nucleotides: TGCAGTGCTAGAGATCTGGCACAACTGGGTGAAAAACTGTTTTTT. Its translation: CSARDLAQLGEKLFF.